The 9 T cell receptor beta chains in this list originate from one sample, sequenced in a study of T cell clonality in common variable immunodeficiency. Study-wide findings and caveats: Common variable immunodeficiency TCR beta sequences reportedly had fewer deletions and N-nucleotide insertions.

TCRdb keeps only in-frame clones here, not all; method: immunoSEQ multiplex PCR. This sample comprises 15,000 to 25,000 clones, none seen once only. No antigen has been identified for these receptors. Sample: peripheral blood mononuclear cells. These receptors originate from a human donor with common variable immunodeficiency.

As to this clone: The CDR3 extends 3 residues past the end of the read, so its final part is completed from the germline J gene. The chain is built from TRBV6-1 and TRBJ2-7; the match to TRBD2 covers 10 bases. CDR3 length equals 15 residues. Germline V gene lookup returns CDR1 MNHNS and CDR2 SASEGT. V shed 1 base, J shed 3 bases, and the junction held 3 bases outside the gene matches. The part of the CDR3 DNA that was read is TGTGCCAGCAGTGAAGGTAGCGGGGGGATCTACGAG. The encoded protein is CASSEGSGGIYE. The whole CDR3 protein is CASSEGSGGIYEQYF.

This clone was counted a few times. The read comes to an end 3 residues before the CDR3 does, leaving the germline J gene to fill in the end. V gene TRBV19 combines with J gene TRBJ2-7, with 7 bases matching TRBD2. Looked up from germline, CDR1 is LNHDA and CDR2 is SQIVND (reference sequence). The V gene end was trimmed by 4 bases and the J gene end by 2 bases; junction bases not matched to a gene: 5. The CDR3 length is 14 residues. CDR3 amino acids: CASSSHGTTYEQYF. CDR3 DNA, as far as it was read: TGTGCCAGTAGTAGCCACGGGACTACCTACGAG.

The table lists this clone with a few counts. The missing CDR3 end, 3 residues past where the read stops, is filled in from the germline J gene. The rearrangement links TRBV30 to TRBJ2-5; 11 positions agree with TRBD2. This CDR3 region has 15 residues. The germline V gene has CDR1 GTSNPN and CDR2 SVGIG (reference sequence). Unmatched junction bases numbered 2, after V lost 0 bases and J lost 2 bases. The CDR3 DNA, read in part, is TGTGCCTGGAGTGTGGGACTAGCGGCTCAAGAGACC. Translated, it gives CAWSVGLAAQET. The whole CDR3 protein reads CAWSVGLAAQETQYF.

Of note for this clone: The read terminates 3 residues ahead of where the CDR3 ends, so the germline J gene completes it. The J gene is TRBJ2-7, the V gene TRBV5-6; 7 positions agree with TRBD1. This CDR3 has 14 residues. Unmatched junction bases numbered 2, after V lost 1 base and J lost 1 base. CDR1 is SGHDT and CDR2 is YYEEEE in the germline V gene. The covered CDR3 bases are TGTGCCAGCAGCTTGACGGGACAGTCCTACGAG. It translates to CASSLTGQSYE. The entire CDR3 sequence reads CASSLTGQSYEQYF.

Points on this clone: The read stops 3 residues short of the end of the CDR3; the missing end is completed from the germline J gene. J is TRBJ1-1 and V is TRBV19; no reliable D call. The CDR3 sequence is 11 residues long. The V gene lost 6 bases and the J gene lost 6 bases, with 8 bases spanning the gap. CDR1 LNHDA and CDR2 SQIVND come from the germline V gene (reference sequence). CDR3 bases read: TGTGCCAGTAGACGCGCGGCTGAA. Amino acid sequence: CASRRAAE. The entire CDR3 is CASRRAAEAFF.

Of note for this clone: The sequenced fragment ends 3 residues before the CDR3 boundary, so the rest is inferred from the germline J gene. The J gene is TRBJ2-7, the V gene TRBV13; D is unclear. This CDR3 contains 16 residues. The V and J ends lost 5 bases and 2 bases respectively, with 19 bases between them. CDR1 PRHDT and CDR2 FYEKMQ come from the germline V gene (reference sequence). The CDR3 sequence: CASSPPRGGPTYEQYF. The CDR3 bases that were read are TGTGCCAGCAGCCCCCCTCGTGGTGGGCCTACCTACGAG.

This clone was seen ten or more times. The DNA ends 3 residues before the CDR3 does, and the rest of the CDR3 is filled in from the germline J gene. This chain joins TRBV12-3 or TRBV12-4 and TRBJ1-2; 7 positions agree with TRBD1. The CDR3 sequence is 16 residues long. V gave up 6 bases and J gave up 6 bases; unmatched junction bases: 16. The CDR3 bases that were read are TGTGCCAGCAGAAAACTTGGGACAGTATCGAATCATGGC. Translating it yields CASRKLGTVSNHG. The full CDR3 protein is CASRKLGTVSNHGYTF.

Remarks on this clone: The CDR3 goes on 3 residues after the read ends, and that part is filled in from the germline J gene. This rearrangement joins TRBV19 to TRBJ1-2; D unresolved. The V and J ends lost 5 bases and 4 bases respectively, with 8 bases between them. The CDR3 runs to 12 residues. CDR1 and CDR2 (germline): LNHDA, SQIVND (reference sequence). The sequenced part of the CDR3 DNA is TGTGCCAGTAGTCTATCTGTCTATGGC. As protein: CASSLSVYG. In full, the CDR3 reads CASSLSVYGYTF.

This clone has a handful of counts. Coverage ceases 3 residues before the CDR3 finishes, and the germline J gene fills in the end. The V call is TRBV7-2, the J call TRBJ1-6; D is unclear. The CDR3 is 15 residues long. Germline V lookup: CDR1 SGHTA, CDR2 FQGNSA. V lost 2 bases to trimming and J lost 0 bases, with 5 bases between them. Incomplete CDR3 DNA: TGTGCCAGCAGCTTACTAAGCTCCTATAATTCACCC. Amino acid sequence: CASSLLSSYNSP. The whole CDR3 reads CASSLLSSYNSPLHF.